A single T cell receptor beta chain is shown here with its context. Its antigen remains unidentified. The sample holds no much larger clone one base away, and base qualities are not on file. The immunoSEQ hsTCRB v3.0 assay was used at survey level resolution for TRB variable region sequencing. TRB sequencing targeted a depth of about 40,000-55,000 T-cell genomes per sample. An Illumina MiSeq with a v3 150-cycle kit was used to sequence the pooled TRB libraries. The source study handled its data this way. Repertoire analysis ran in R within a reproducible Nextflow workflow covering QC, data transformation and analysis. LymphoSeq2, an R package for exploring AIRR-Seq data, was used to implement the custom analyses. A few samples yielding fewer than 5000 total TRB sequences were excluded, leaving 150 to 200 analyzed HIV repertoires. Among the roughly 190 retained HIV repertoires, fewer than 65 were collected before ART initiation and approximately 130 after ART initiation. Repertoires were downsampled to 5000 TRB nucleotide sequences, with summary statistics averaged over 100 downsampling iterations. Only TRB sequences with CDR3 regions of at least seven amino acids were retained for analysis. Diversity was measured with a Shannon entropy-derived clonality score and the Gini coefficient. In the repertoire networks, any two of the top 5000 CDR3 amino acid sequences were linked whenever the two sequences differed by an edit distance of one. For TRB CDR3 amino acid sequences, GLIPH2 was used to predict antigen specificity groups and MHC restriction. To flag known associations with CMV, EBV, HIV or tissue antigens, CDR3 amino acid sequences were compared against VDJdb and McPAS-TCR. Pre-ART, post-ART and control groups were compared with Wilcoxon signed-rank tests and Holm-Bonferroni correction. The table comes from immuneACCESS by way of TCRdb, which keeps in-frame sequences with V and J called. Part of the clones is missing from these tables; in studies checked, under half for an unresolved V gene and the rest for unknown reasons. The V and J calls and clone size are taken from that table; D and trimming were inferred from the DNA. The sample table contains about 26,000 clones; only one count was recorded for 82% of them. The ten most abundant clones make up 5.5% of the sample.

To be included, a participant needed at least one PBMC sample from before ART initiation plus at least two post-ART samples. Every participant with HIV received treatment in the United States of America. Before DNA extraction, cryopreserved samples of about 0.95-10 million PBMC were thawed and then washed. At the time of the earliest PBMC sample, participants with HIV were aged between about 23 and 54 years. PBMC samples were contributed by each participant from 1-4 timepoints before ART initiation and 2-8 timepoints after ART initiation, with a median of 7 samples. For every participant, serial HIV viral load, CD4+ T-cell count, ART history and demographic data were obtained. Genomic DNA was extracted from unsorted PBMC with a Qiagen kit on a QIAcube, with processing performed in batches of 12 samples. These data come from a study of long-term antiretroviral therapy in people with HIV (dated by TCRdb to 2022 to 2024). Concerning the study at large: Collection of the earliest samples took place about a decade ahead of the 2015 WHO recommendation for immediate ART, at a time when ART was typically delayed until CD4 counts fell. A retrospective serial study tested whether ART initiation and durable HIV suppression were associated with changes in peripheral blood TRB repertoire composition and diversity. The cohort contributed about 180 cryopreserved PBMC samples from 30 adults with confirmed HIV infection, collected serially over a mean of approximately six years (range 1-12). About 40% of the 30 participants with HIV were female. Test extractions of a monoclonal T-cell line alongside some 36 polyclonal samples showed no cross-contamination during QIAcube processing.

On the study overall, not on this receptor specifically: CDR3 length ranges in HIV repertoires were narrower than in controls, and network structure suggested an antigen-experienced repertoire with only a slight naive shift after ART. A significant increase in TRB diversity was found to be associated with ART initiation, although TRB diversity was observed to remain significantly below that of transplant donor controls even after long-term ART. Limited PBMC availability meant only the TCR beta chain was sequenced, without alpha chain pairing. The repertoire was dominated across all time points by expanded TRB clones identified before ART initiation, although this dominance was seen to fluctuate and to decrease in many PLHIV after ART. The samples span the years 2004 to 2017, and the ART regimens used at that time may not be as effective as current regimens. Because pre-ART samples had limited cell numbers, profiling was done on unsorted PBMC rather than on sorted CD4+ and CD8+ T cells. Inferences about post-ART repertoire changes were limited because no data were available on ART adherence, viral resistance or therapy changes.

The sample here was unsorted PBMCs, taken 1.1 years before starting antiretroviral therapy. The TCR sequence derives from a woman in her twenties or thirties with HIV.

The CDR3 reads as follows: CASRYSNQPQHF. The DNA sequence is TGTGCCAGTAGGTATAGCAATCAGCCCCAGCATTTT. This chain joins TRBV19 to TRBJ1-5, with an unclear D gene assignment. V loses 6 bases of germline sequence and J loses 0 bases, and the interval between the two ends is 3 bases. Taken from the germline V gene (reference sequence), the CDR1 and CDR2 loops are LNHDA and SQIVND. The CDR3 has 12 amino acids, counting the end cysteine and phenylalanine. CDR3 DNA only is kept here, 36 bases in frame from base 1.